The T cell receptor (beta chain) under discussion was sequenced for a study of response to subunit inactivated influenza vaccine. Study conclusions and caveats: The authors suggested that few new T cells are recruited per seasonal influenza vaccination.

As to this clonotype: The antigen is not known.

TCRdb processed the RT-PCR reads anew with MiXCR; each CDR3 protein has one entry. The table shows roughly 570,000 distinct CDR3 sequences, with around 13% occurring only once. J was trimmed by 6 bases and V by 0 bases; bases with no gene match: 4. This CDR3 is built from 15 residues. The germline gives CDR1 SGDLS, CDR2 YYNGEE. Sequencing was performed on PBMCs from blood, taken roughly 13 days after vaccination. This clonotype originated in a man aged 50 or older who received an inactivated influenza vaccine. The V call is TRBV9, the J call TRBJ2-1, with 9 bases that match TRBD2. DNA of the CDR3: TGTGCCAGCAGCGTAGGTAGCGGGAGCGGCAATGAGCAGTTCTTC. Translating it yields CASSVGSGSGNEQFF.